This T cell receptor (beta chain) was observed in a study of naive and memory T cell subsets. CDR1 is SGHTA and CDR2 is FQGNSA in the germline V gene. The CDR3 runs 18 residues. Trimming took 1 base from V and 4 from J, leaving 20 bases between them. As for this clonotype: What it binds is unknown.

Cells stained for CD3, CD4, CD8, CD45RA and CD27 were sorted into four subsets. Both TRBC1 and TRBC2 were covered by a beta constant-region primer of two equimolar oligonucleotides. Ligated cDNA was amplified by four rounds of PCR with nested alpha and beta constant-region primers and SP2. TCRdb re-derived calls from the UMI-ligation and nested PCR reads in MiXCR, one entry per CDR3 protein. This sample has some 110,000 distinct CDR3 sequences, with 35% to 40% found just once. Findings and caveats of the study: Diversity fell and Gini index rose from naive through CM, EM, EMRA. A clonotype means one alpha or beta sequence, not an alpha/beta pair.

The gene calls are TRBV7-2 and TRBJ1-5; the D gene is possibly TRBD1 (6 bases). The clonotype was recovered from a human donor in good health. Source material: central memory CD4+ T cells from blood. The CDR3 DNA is TGTGCCAGCAGCTTAGTTCCCCAAGGACAGAGACTAAATCAGCCCCAGCATTTT. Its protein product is CASSLVPQGQRLNQPQHF.